The clone carrying this T cell receptor beta chain appeared many times. The sample is drawn from a study of early T cells in non-severe SARS-CoV-2 infection. Via MiXCR, TCRdb re-called the 5' RACE reads, giving one row per CDR3 protein. The top ten hold 30% to 45% of the sample, which has about 30,000 distinct CDR3 sequences, 6.6% seen once. Trimming left V 6 bases short and J 5 bases short, with 14 bases between. This CDR3 contains 15 residues. The V gene's germline CDR1 is MDHEN and CDR2 SYDVKM. The clonotype comes from an adult who was a healthcare worker with PCR-confirmed SARS-CoV-2 infection or an uninfected control (not recorded which). V is TRBV28 and J is TRBJ1-6; D might be TRBD1 (6 bases). The sequenced sample was whole blood. The CDR3 loop reads CASRKGTLDNSPLHF. Written as DNA, the CDR3 is TGTGCCAGCAGGAAAGGGACATTAGATAATTCACCCCTCCACTTT.